The TCR beta chain described here comes from a study of beta chain features in type 1 diabetes listed by TCRdb under 2018. Broadly, across the study: Mean age, gender distribution, total cell number and subset yield did not differ between patients and healthy donors. Across all samples, some 99 million sorted cells were examined, and cell number per subset correlated strongly with RNA yield. The study compared TCRB repertoires of sorted circulating CD4+ T cell subsets between recently diagnosed type 1 diabetes patients and matched healthy donors. Regulatory and stem cell-like memory subsets were obtained from only 8 patients and roughly 8 healthy donors, while naive and central memory subsets were obtained from all 28 donors. General conclusions and limits of the study: Naive, central memory and regulatory TCRB repertoires appeared to be more similar among patients than among healthy donors. Type 1 diabetes patients showed a moderate but significant shortening of TCRB CDR3 length in all four CD4+ subsets. Because cDNA was sequenced instead of genomic DNA, activated cells with high expression could be over-represented, although the groups did not differ in activation or CD3 levels. Patients with type 1 diabetes made fewer insertions and deleted more nucleotides at VDJ recombination sites, implying thymic rearrangement abnormalities. Only small numbers of individuals were included in the HLA sub-analyses, which left unresolved whether HLA type had any influence on TCRB rearrangement. Shorter templates might have been favored by PCR, but patient and control samples were amplified and corrected together, so both groups would have been affected equally by any skew.

From each donor, a single peripheral blood sample of approximately 110 mL on average was drawn into heparinised tubes. Using a panel that included CD45RO, CCR7, CD25, CD127, CD95 and CD27, naive, central memory, regulatory and stem cell-like memory CD4+ T cells were sorted on a BD FACSAria II. A purity above 95% was achieved for all sorted populations. PBMCs were isolated right away by Lymphoprep density gradient centrifugation and were stained directly, without culture. So that batch effects would be minimized, each experiment stained and sorted samples in pairs, pairing one healthy donor with one patient. The entire amount of isolated RNA was reverse transcribed using the High Capacity cDNA Reverse Transcription Kit, so the sequenced TCRB transcripts were expressed ones. Deep immunoSEQ sequencing was performed on naive, central memory and regulatory T cell samples, with an average of approximately 4 million total reads per sample. Sorted cells were lysed in RLT buffer, and RNA was extracted using DNase-treated RNeasy Micro or Mini kits according to cell number. Each cell subset was processed separately to prevent cross-contamination, with patient and healthy donor samples processed together. TCRB sequences were amplified from cDNA with the immunoSEQ multiplex PCR, producing 87-bp fragments spanning the CDR3 region. Sequencing of the amplicons was done on the Illumina HiSeq platform. The authors' analysis ran thus. Synthetic template baselines were used to correct PCR bias computationally, reads within Hamming distance 2 were collapsed together, and singletons that could not be merged were discarded. Reads were aligned against IMGT so that V, D and J genes, CDR3 length and insertions or deletions at six rearrangement sites could be assigned. Within each subset, clonotype counts were normalized to sorted cell number, and only after that were true diversity and Gini coefficients computed with the tcR R package. The overlap coefficient, calculated on TCRB nucleotide sequences, was used to quantify repertoire sharing. The source is immuneACCESS, and TCRdb retained only in-frame sequences with V and J called. Part of the clones is not carried over; for the studies checked, unresolved V genes explain less than half of this, and the remainder is unexplained. D and trimming were read from the DNA, whereas the V and J calls and clone size are those reported in that table. Counted in this sample were around 130,000 clones; approximately 9% of them appeared once. The top ten clones comprise roughly 0.75% of the sample.

On this clone itself: The specificity of this receptor is unknown. Per-base qualities were not stored, and no clone one base away is much larger.

The CDR3 runs 13 residues from the cysteine to the phenylalanine. The entry retains the CDR3 DNA only, 39 bases that are in frame from base 1. A distance of 10 bases separates the germline ends of V and J, which lose 5 bases and 6 bases respectively. As encoded in the germline V gene (reference sequence), CDR1 is MNHEY while CDR2 is SMNVEV. The rearranged segments are TRBV27 and TRBJ2-2; TRBD1 is possibly the D segment (5 matching bases). The sequenced sample consisted of central memory CD4+ T cells from blood. The receptor comes from a young man with type 1 diabetes. The bases are TGTGCCAGCAGTGCAGGGTGGGCCGGGGAGCTGTTTTTT. This translates into CASSAGWAGELFF.